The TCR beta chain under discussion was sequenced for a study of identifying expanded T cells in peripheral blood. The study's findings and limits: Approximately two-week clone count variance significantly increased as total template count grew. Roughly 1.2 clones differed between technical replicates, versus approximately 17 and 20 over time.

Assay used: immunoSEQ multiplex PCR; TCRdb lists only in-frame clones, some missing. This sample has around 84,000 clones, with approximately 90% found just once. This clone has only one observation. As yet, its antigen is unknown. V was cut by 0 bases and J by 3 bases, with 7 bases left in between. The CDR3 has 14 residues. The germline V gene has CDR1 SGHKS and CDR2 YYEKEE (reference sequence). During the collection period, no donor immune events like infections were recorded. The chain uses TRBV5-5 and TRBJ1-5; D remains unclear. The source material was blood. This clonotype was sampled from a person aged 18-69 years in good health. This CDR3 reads CASSLVGANQPQHF. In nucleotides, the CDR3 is TGTGCCAGCAGCTTGGTAGGCGCCAATCAGCCCCAGCATTTT. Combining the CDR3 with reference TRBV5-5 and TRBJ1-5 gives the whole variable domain DAGVTQSPTHLIKTRGQQVTLRCSPISGHKSVSWYQQVLGQGPQFIFQYYEKEERGRGNFPDRFSARQFPNYSSELNVNALLLGDSALYLCASSLVGANQPQHFGDGTRLSIL.